The 27 T cell receptor beta chains below all came from one sample that was sequenced in a study of identical twins. TCRdb analysed the 5' RACE reads with MiXCR anew, one entry per CDR3 protein. The sample yields about 530,000 distinct CDR3 sequences, about 22% seen once. The sample was also linked to a second study, of yellow fever vaccine responses in identical twins.

Sequencing input: CD4+ T cells sorted from blood. All receptors derive from a woman in her late teens or twenties in good health.

This clonotype was seen many times. Compared with germline, one end of the junction differs, possibly owing to a read error. This CDR3 reads CASSYGRLSRDTQYF. Written as DNA, the CDR3 is TGCGCCAGCAGCTACGGTCGACTTAGCAGAGATACGCAGTATTTT. The chain employs TRBV5-1 and TRBJ2-3; D gene ambiguous. This CDR3 region has 15 residues. Germline V gives CDR1 SGHRS, CDR2 YFSETQ.

The chain links TRBV20-1 to TRBJ2-2, with a possible D match to TRBD2 (5 bases). The germline gives CDR1 DFQATT, CDR2 SNEGSKA (reference sequence). V was clipped by 4 bases and J by 6 bases, with 12 bases between them. This CDR3 spans 13 amino acids. CDR3 nucleotide sequence: TGCAGTGCTACGGGGTTCAACCCCGGGGAGCTGTTTTTT. Its translation is CSATGFNPGELFF.

This clonotype was detected only a few times. This chain links TRBV10-3 with TRBJ2-1; the D gene is possibly TRBD2 (6 bases). Germline assignment: CDR1 ENHRY and CDR2 SYGVKD. Trimming left V 9 bases short and J 1 base short, with 10 bases between. The CDR3 is 13 amino acids. In DNA, the CDR3 is TGTGCCATGGGGGGAGAATCCTACAATGAGCAGTTCTTC. It specifies CAMGGESYNEQFF.

Remarks on this clonotype: The junction departs from germline at one end; a sequencing error may be responsible. This chain uses TRBV12-3 or TRBV12-4 with TRBJ2-1, with 7 bases that match TRBD2. This CDR3 comprises 13 residues. CDR3 DNA: TGTGCCAGCAGTCTAGCGGACTACAATGAGCAGTTCTTC. As protein: CASSLADYNEQFF.

This sequence joins TRBV20-1 and TRBJ2-1, with 7 bases fitting TRBD2. The germline V gene has CDR1 DFQATT and CDR2 SNEGSKA (reference sequence). Trimming took 5 bases from V and 2 from J; bases not matched to a gene: 9. The CDR3 is 15 amino acids. The CDR3, as DNA: TGCAGTGCTCCGACCTCCGGGAGGCCCTACAATGAGCAGTTCTTC. Translating it yields CSAPTSGRPYNEQFF.

V gene TRBV29-1 combines with J gene TRBJ2-3; D gene unclear. CDR1 is SQVTM and CDR2 is ANQGSEA in the germline V gene. The V end lost 4 bases, the J end lost 2 bases, and 16 bases lay between the germline ends. The CDR3 runs 15 residues. CDR3 nucleotide sequence: TGCAGCGTTGCTGGGCCGACGCCATCCACAGATACGCAGTATTTT. Its protein is CSVAGPTPSTDTQYF.

This clonotype has only a few counts. The J gene is TRBJ1-6, the V gene TRBV20-1, with 9 bases identical to TRBD1. Germline V gene sequence: CDR1 DFQATT, CDR2 SNEGSKA (reference sequence). The V and J ends lost 4 bases and 8 bases, in that order; junction bases with no gene match: 3. There are 13 residues in the CDR3. The CDR3 loop reads CSAMGQGYSPLHF. The DNA for the CDR3 is TGCAGTGCTATGGGACAGGGTTATTCACCCCTCCACTTT.

The genes are TRBV12-3 or TRBV12-4 and TRBJ2-5; TRBD2 matches at 11 bases. The CDR3 is made up of 15 amino acids. Trimming removed 4 bases from V and 9 bases from J; junction bases left unmatched: 10. The CDR3 region has the DNA TGTGCCAGCAGTTCCGGGACTAGCGGATTCGGGGCCCAGTACTTC. It is translated as CASSSGTSGFGAQYF.

This rearrangement joins TRBV29-1 to TRBJ1-4; possibly TRBD1 for D (5 bases). Deletions cut 7 bases from V and 3 bases from J, with 24 bases between. In germline, CDR1 is SQVTM, CDR2 ANQGSEA. The CDR3 consists of 17 residues. CDR3 bases: TGCAGCGGGCTTGGGACCGGGCAGCGAGGGGCTAATGAAAAACTGTTTTTT. As protein: CSGLGTGQRGANEKLFF.

This chain connects TRBV29-1 to TRBJ1-2; 7 bases are a match to TRBD1. Trimming at V came to 1 base and at J to 4 bases, leaving 6 bases not matched to a gene. In germline, CDR1 is SQVTM, CDR2 ANQGSEA. This CDR3 has 14 residues. CDR3 coding DNA: TGCAGCGTTGAAGGCAGGGGGAGGGGCTATGGCTACACCTTC. Its translation is CSVEGRGRGYGYTF.

V usage is TRBV5-1 and J usage is TRBJ2-2, with 7 bases matching TRBD1. This CDR3 contains 14 residues. V trimming: 5 bases; J trimming: 1 base; junction bases outside the gene matches: 2. Germline lookup yields CDR1 SGHRS and CDR2 YFSETQ. DNA for the CDR3: TGCGCCAGCAGGACAGGGATGAACACCGGGGAGCTGTTTTTT. Translating gives CASRTGMNTGELFF.

The chain recombines TRBV28 with TRBJ1-5, with 8 bases identical to TRBD1. Unmatched junction bases numbered 1, after V lost 3 bases and J lost 3 bases. CDR1 and CDR2 from the germline V gene are MDHEN and SYDVKM. CDR3 length: 14 residues. In nucleotides, the CDR3 is TGTGCCAGCAGTTTTCAGGGGGCCAATCAGCCCCAGCATTTT. Translating it yields CASSFQGANQPQHF.

This clonotype was seen only a few times. The rearrangement uses TRBV15 and TRBJ2-1, with a possible D match to TRBD1 (5 bases). V was clipped by 3 bases and J by 0 bases, with 12 bases between them. The CDR3 totals 16 residues. Germline V gene data show CDR1 as LNHNV and CDR2 as YYDKDF (reference sequence). The CDR3 sequence: CATSSPRASSYNEQFF. The DNA of the CDR3 is TGTGCCACCAGCAGCCCCAGGGCAAGCTCCTACAATGAGCAGTTCTTC.

A single count supports this clonotype. V gene TRBV10-3 combines with J gene TRBJ2-3; 10 bases line up with TRBD2. Germline V gives CDR1 ENHRY, CDR2 SYGVKD. V dropped 8 bases and J dropped 3; count of bases not matched to a gene: 5. This CDR3 has 14 residues. In DNA form, the CDR3 reads TGTGCCATCCGTTCAGCGGGGGGGACAGATACGCAGTATTTT. Translating it yields CAIRSAGGTDTQYF.

The rearrangement uses TRBV6-1 and TRBJ2-3; 9 bases agree with TRBD1. Germline V gives CDR1 MNHNS, CDR2 SASEGT. Germline trimming cut 5 bases from V and 6 bases from J; bases unmatched to any gene: 9. The CDR3 contains 15 residues. In DNA form, the CDR3 reads TGTGCCAGCAGTAAACAGGGGGCACGGGCGGATACGCAGTATTTT. Its protein is CASSKQGARADTQYF.

Only a few counts were recorded for this clonotype. V usage is TRBV5-1 and J usage is TRBJ2-5; D is uncertain. Germline V gives CDR1 SGHRS, CDR2 YFSETQ. This CDR3 comprises 12 residues. The V and J ends lost 4 bases and 5 bases respectively, with 9 bases between them. In nucleotides, the CDR3 is TGCGCCAGCAGCAACGAACGGGAGACCCAGTACTTC. Translation: CASSNERETQYF.

This clonotype was recorded a few times. This rearrangement joins TRBV3-1 to TRBJ2-1; 13 bases line up with TRBD2. V lost 0 bases and J lost 6; bases outside the gene matches: 5. Per the germline V gene, CDR1 is LGHDT and CDR2 is YNNKEL (reference sequence). The CDR3 extends over 17 amino acids. The CDR3 loop is CASSQDPWTSGSNEQFF. The CDR3 bases are TGTGCCAGCAGCCAAGATCCCTGGACTAGCGGGAGCAATGAGCAGTTCTTC.

This clonotype has only a few counts. CDR3 nucleotide sequence: TGTGCCACCTTACCCCGGGGGGGGGATGGCACAGATACGCAGTATTTT. It translates to CATLPRGGDGTDTQYF. The gene calls are TRBV12-3 or TRBV12-4 and TRBJ2-3, with 8 bases aligning to TRBD2. The CDR3 is made up of 16 amino acids. V shed 10 bases and J 1 base; nucleotides not matched to a gene: 13.

The chain joins TRBV15 to TRBJ1-2; possible D gene TRBD1, 6 bases. Trimming took 9 bases from V and 4 from J, leaving 18 bases between them. This CDR3 contains 14 residues. Germline V gene sequence: CDR1 LNHNV, CDR2 YYDKDF (reference sequence). Written as DNA, the CDR3 is TGTGCCACTACTCTTTATGGGACAACCTATGGCTACACCTTC. It translates to CATTLYGTTYGYTF.

The V gene is TRBV7-9, the J gene TRBJ2-3; D might be TRBD2 (6 bases). V was trimmed by 8 bases and J by 2 bases, leaving 14 bases between them. This CDR3 region has 14 residues. Germline V gene lookup returns CDR1 SEHNR and CDR2 FQNEAQ (reference sequence). CDR3 sequence (DNA): TGTGCCAGCCCGGAGGGACTTTCCACAGATACGCAGTATTTT. Its protein is CASPEGLSTDTQYF.

CDR3 sequence reads: CASRPSTGANVLTF. In nucleotides, the CDR3 is TGTGCCAGCAGACCCTCTACGGGGGCCAACGTCCTGACTTTC. This chain links TRBV12-3 or TRBV12-4 with TRBJ2-6, with D unclear. Trimming took 6 bases from V and 4 from J, leaving 10 bases between them. The CDR3 is 14 amino acids.

Only a few counts were recorded for this clonotype. The rearrangement joins TRBV5-1 to TRBJ2-2; perhaps TRBD1 as D (5 bases). The V gene lost 4 bases and the J gene lost 2 bases, with 15 bases spanning the gap. CDR1 and CDR2 (germline): SGHRS, YFSETQ. This CDR3 has 16 amino acids. The CDR3 nucleotides are TGCGCCAGCAGCCCGTATACGACAGTCAACACCGGGGAGCTGTTTTTT. Encoded protein: CASSPYTTVNTGELFF.

This clonotype has more than one count but fewer than ten. The V and J genes are TRBV10-3 and TRBJ2-1, with D uncertain. The V end was cut by 0 bases, the J end by 11 bases, with 8 bases between. This CDR3 comprises 12 residues. Germline V gene sequence: CDR1 ENHRY, CDR2 SYGVKD. The CDR3 protein is CAISESLFKQFF. The CDR3 region has the DNA TGTGCCATCAGTGAGTCCCTTTTTAAGCAGTTCTTC.

The sample holds many counts of this clonotype. V gene TRBV7-2 combines with J gene TRBJ2-7; D call uncertain. V lost 1 base and J lost 3, with 4 bases in between. The CDR3 runs to 12 residues. Germline values: CDR1 SGHTA, CDR2 FQGNSA. The DNA of the CDR3 is TGTGCCAGCAGCTTAGTCGGCTACGAGCAGTACTTC. As protein: CASSLVGYEQYF.

The V and J genes are TRBV7-9 and TRBJ1-2; a weak D match, TRBD1 (6 bases). The germline V gene has CDR1 SEHNR and CDR2 FQNEAQ (reference sequence). Trimming removed 3 bases from V and 7 bases from J, with 9 bases in between. This CDR3 region has 12 residues. DNA for the CDR3: TGTGCCAGCAGCTTGGGGACAATTGGCTACACCTTC. This sequence encodes CASSLGTIGYTF.

This clonotype was seen a handful of times. This chain joins TRBV15 and TRBJ2-5, with D possibly being TRBD2 (5 bases). Looked up from germline, CDR1 is LNHNV and CDR2 is YYDKDF (reference sequence). The CDR3 sequence is 13 residues long. V lost 4 bases and J lost 2, with 8 bases in between. The CDR3 loop is CATSTGLQETQYF. In nucleotides, the CDR3 is TGTGCCACCAGCACCGGACTGCAAGAGACCCAGTACTTC. Supplemented by reference TRBV15 and TRBJ2-5, the full variable domain reads DAMVIQNPRYQVTQFGKPVTLSCSQTLNHNVMYWYQQKSSQAPKLLFHYYDKDFNNEADTPDNFQSRRPNTSFCFLDIRSPGLGDTAMYLCATSTGLQETQYFGPGTRLLVL.

This clonotype has more than one count but fewer than ten. The chain recombines TRBV12-3 or TRBV12-4 with TRBJ1-6; D uncertain. The CDR3 covers 13 residues. V was shortened by 7 bases and J by 7 bases, with 11 bases between the two germline ends. The CDR3: CASTLGGNSPLHF. The CDR3 DNA sequence: TGTGCCAGCACCCTGGGAGGGAATTCACCCCTCCACTTT.